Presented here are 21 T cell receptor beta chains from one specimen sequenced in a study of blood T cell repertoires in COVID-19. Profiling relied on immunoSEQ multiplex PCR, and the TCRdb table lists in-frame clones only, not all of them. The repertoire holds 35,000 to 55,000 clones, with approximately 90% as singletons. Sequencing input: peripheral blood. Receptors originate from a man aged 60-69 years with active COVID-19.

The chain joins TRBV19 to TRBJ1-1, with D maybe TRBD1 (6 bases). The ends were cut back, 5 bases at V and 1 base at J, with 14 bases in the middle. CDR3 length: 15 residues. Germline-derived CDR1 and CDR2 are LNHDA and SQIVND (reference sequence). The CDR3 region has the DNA TGTGCCAGTAGTCCATACAGGGAGACGAACACTGAAGCTTTCTTT. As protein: CASSPYRETNTEAFF.

The DNA for the CDR3 is TGTGCCAGCAGCTTAGCGCGGGTTTCTTTAGCGGGAGAAGATACGCAGTATTTT. Its protein is CASSLARVSLAGEDTQYF. This rearrangement joins TRBV7-9 to TRBJ2-3, with 9 bases fitting TRBD2. J was trimmed by 5 bases and V by 0 bases; bases with no gene match: 12. Germline V gives CDR1 SEHNR, CDR2 FQNEAQ (reference sequence). This CDR3 is built from 18 residues.

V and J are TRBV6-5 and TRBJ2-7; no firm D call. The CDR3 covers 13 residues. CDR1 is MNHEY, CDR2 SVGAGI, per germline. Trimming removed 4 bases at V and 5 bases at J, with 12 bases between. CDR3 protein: CASSLLPGNEQYF. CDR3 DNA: TGTGCCAGCAGTTTACTCCCAGGAAACGAGCAGTACTTC.

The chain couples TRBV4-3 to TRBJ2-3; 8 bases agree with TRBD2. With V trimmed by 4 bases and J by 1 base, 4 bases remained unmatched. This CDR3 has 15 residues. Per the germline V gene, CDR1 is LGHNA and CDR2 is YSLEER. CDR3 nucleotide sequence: TGCGCCAGCAGCCTTTGGCGGGAGGGCACAGATACGCAGTATTTT. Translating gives CASSLWREGTDTQYF.

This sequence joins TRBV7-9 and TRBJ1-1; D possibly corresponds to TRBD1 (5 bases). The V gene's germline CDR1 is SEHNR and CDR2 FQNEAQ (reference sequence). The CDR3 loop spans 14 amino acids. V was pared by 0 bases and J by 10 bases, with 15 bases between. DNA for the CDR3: TGTGCCAGCAGCTTAGCCGCGGGGGAAGGGTTAGCTTTCTTT. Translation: CASSLAAGEGLAFF.

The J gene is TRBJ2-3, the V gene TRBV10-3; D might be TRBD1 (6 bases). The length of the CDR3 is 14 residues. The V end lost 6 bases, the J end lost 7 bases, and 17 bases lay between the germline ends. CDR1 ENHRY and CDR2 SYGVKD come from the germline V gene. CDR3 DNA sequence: TGTGCCATCAGGGGTGGGGACACTACTAATACGCAGTATTTT. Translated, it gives CAIRGGDTTNTQYF.

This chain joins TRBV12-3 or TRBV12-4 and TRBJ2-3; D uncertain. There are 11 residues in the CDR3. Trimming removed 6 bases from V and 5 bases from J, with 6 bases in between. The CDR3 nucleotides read TGTGCCAGCAGACTTGGAGATACGCAGTATTTT. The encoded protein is CASRLGDTQYF.

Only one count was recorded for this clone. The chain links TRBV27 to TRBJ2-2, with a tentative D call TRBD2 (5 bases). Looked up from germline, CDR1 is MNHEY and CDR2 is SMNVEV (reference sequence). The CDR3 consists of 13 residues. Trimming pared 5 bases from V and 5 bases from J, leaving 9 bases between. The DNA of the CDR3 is TGTGCCAGCAGTCCCCGGACTACCGGGGAGCTGTTTTTT. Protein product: CASSPRTTGELFF.

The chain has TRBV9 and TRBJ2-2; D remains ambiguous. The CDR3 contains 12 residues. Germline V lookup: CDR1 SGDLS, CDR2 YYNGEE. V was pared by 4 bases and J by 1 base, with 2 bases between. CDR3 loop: CASSQNTGELFF. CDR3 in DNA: TGTGCCAGCAGCCAGAACACCGGGGAGCTGTTTTTT.

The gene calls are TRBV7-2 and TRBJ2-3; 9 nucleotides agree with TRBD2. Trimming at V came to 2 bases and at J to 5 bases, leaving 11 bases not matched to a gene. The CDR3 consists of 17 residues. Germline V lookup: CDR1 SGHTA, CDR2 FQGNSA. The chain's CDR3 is CASSLQASGTGEDTQYF. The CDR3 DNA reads TGTGCCAGCAGCTTACAAGCTAGCGGGACCGGTGAAGATACGCAGTATTTT.

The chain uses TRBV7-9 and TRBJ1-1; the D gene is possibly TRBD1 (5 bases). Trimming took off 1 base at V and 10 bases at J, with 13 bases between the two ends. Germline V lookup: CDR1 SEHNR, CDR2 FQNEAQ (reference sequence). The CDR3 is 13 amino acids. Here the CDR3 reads CASSLGDSKRAFF. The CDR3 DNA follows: TGTGCCAGCAGCTTAGGTGACAGTAAGAGAGCTTTCTTT.

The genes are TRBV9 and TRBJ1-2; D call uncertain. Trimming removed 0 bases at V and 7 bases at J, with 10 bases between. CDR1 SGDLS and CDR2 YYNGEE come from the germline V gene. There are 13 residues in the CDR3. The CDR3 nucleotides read TGTGCCAGCAGCGTAGCTTCGGCAGGTGGCTACACCTTC. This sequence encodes CASSVASAGGYTF.

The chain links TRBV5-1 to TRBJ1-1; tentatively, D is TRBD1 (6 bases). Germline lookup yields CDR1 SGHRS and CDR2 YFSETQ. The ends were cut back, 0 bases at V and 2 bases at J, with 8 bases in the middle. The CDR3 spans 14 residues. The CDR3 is CASSLEQGNTEAFF. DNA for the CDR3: TGCGCCAGCAGCTTGGAACAGGGAAACACTGAAGCTTTCTTT.

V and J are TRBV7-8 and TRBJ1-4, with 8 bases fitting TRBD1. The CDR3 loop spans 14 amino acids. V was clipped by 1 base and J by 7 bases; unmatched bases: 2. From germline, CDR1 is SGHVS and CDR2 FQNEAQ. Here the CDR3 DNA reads TGTGCCAGCAGCTTAGGGACAGGGTTTGAAAAACTGTTTTTT. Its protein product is CASSLGTGFEKLFF.

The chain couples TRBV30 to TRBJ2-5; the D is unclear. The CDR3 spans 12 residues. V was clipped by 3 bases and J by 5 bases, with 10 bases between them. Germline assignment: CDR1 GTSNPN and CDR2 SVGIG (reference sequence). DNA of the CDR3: TGTGCCTGGAGCGCTAATCCCGAGACCCAGTACTTC. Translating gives CAWSANPETQYF.

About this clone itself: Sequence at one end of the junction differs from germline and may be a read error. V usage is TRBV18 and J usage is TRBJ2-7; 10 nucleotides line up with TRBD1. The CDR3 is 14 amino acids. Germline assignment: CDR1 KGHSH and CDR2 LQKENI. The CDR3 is CASAPGQGSYEQYF. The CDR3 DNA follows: TGTGCCAGCGCACCGGGACAGGGGTCCTACGAGCAGTACTTC.

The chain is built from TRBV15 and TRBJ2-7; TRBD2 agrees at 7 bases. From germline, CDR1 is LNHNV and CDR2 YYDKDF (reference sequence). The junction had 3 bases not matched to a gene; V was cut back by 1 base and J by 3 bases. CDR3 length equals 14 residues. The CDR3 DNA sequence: TGTGCCACCAGCAGAGTGGGGGAGGGCTACGAGCAGTACTTC. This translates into CATSRVGEGYEQYF.

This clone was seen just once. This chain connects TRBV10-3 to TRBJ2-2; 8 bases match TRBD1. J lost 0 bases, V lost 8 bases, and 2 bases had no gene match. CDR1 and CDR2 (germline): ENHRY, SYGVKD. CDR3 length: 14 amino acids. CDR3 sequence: CAIGDRSNTGELFF. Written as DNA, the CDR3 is TGTGCCATCGGGGACAGGTCGAACACCGGGGAGCTGTTTTTT.

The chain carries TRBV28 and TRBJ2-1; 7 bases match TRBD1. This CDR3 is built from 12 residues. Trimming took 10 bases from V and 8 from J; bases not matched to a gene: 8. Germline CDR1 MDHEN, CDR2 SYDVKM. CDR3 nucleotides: TGTGCCATTCAGGGGGAAGAGGATGAGCAGTTCTTC. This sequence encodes CAIQGEEDEQFF.

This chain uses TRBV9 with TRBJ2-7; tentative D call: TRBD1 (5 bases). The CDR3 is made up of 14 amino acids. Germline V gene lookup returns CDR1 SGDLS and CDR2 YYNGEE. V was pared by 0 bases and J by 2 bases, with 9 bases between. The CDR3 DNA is TGTGCCAGCAGCGTAGATGGGGCCGCCTACGAGCAGTACTTC. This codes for CASSVDGAAYEQYF.

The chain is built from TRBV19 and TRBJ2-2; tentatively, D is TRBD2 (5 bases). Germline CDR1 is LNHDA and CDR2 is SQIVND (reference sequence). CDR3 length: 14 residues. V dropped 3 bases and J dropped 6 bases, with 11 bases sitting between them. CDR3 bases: TGTGCCAGTAGTATCCCTAGCTCGGCCGGGGAGCTGTTTTTT. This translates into CASSIPSSAGELFF.